Below are 10 T cell receptor beta chains sequenced from a single sample in a study of blood T cell repertoires in COVID-19. TCRdb keeps only in-frame clones here, not all; method: immunoSEQ multiplex PCR. Among 250,000 or so clones listed, 91% were seen once. The sample consisted of PBMCs or T cells enriched from blood (not recorded which). Every receptor here comes from a man between 35 and 55 years old who had been exposed to COVID-19.

The count of this clone is one. V and J are TRBV25-1 and TRBJ2-2; D is ambiguous. CDR1 is MGHDK and CDR2 is SYGVNS in the germline V gene. Between the trimmed V and J ends, which lost 5 bases and 1 base, there was a span of 5 bases. The CDR3 is made up of 13 amino acids. As DNA, the CDR3 is TGTGCCAGCAGTCCTAGGAACACCGGGGAGCTGTTTTTT. Amino acids: CASSPRNTGELFF.

The chain carries TRBV27 and TRBJ2-3; D possibly corresponds to TRBD2 (5 bases). The ends were cut back, 5 bases at V and 4 bases at J, with 19 bases in the middle. The CDR3 contains 16 residues. In germline, CDR1 is MNHEY, CDR2 SMNVEV (reference sequence). The CDR3, as DNA: TGTGCCAGCAGTCATAGCGTTGGGGAGTGGGCAGATACGCAGTATTTT. This encodes CASSHSVGEWADTQYF.

The J gene is TRBJ2-7, the V gene TRBV27, with TRBD2 matching over 9 bases. V lost 2 bases and J lost 7; bases outside the gene matches: 9. Germline values: CDR1 MNHEY, CDR2 SMNVEV (reference sequence). The CDR3 is 15 residues long. The chain's CDR3 is CASSLSAGGHREQYF. DNA of the CDR3: TGTGCCAGCAGTTTAAGCGCGGGAGGGCATCGAGAGCAGTACTTC.

The V gene is TRBV5-1, the J gene TRBJ2-7; D is possibly TRBD1 (6 bases). CDR1 is SGHRS, CDR2 YFSETQ, per germline. This CDR3 has 12 amino acids. V lost 3 bases and J 8 bases, leaving 12 bases between the germline ends. This chain's CDR3 is CASSYSGAQQYF. The CDR3 bases are TGCGCCAGCAGCTACTCAGGGGCGCAGCAGTACTTC.

The chain employs TRBV12-3 or TRBV12-4 and TRBJ1-5, with 8 bases that match TRBD1. The CDR3 is 12 residues long. Trimming at V came to 6 bases and at J to 16 bases, leaving 11 bases not matched to a gene. The CDR3 loop is CASSPRQGYIHF. For the CDR3, the DNA is TGTGCCAGCAGCCCTAGACAGGGGTATATCCATTTT.

This chain connects TRBV24-1 to TRBJ2-5; tentative D call: TRBD2 (5 bases). The V end lost 4 bases, the J end lost 4 bases, and 15 bases lay between the germline ends. The CDR3 has 15 residues. Germline values: CDR1 KGHDR, CDR2 SFDVKD. CDR3 in amino acids: CATSEEQAAGETQYF. In DNA, the CDR3 is TGTGCCACCAGTGAGGAACAAGCTGCGGGAGAGACCCAGTACTTC.

The chain combines TRBV10-3 with TRBJ1-1, with D perhaps TRBD1 (6 bases). The CDR3 is 15 residues long. The germline V gene has CDR1 ENHRY and CDR2 SYGVKD. V shed 9 bases and J shed 1 base, with 18 bases lying between them. This CDR3 is CAIRTGSEGNTEAFF. As DNA, the CDR3 is TGTGCCATTCGTACAGGGAGCGAGGGGAACACTGAAGCTTTCTTT.

The chain carries TRBV28 and TRBJ1-2; no reliable D call. Per the germline V gene, CDR1 is MDHEN and CDR2 is SYDVKM. The CDR3 totals 18 residues. The V gene lost 3 bases and the J gene lost 7 bases, with 27 bases spanning the gap. The DNA for the CDR3 is TGTGCCAGCAGTTTTAAGGTTGTTCTCCGCGCGGGCGCGGGTGGCTACACCTTC. Its protein product is CASSFKVVLRAGAGGYTF.

This clone was detected only once. J is TRBJ1-2 and V is TRBV6-5; TRBD1 might be the D (6 bases). The germline CDR1 and CDR2 sequences are MNHEY and SVGAGI. V gave up 0 bases and J gave up 0 bases, with 11 bases separating them. This CDR3 is 16 amino acids long. The CDR3 nucleotides read TGTGCCAGCAGTTACTCCCCCTGGACAGCTAACTATGGCTACACCTTC. Its protein is CASSYSPWTANYGYTF.

The gene calls are TRBV29-1 and TRBJ2-3; D ambiguous. The CDR3 length is 13 residues. CDR1 is SQVTM and CDR2 is ANQGSEA in the germline V gene. V lost 2 bases, J lost 0 bases, and 6 bases lay in between. The CDR3 DNA follows: TGCAGCGTTGAACACATAAGCACAGATACGCAGTATTTT. This sequence encodes CSVEHISTDTQYF.